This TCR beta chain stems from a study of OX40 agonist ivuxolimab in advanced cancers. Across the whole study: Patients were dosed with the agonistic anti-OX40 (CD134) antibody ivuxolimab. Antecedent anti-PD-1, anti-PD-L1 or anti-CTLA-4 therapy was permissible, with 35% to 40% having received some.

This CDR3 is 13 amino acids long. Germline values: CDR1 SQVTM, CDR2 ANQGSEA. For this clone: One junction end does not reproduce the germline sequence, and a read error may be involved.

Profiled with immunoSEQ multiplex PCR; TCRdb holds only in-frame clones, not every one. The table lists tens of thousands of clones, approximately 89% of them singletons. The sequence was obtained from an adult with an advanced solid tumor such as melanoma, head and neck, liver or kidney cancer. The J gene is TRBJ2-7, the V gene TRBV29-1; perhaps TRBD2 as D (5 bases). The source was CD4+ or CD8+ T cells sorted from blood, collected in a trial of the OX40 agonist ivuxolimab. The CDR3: CSVEDAPEVEQYF. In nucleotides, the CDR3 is TGCAGCGTGGAAGACGCACCGGAGGTTGAGCAGTACTTC.